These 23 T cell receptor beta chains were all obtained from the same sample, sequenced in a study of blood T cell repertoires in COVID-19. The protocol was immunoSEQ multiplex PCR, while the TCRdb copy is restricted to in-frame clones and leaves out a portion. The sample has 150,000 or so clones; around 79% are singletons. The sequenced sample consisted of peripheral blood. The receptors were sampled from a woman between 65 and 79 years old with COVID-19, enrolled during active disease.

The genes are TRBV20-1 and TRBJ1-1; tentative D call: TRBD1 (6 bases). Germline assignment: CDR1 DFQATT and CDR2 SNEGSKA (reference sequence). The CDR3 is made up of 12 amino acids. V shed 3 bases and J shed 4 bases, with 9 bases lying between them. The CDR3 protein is CSASEGGTEAFF. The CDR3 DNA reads TGCAGTGCTAGTGAGGGGGGCACTGAAGCTTTCTTT.

As DNA, the CDR3 is TGTGCCAGCAGCCAAGATGGGGGGTCCAACGAGCAGTACTTC. Its translation: CASSQDGGSNEQYF. V gene TRBV4-2 combines with J gene TRBJ2-7; possibly TRBD2 for D (6 bases). The germline V gene has CDR1 LGHNA and CDR2 YNFKEQ. With 0 bases removed from V and 5 bases from J, the gap between germline ends came to 11 bases. CDR3 length: 14 residues.

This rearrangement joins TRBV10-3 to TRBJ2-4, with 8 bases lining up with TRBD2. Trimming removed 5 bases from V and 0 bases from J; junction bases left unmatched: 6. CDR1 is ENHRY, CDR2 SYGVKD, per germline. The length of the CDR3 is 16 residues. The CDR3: CAISLTSGLAKNIQYF. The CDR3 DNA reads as TGTGCCATCAGTCTTACTAGCGGTTTAGCCAAAAACATTCAGTACTTC.

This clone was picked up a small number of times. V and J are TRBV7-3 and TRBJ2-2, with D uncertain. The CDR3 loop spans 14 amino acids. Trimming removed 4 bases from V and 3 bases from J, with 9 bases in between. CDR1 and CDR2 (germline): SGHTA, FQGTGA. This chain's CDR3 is CASSSGRDTGELFF. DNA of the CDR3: TGTGCCAGCAGCTCTGGCCGGGACACCGGGGAGCTGTTTTTT. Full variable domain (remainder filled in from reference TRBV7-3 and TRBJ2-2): GAGVSQTPSNKVTEKGKYVELRCDPISGHTALYWYRQSLGQGPEFLIYFQGTGAADDSGLPNDRFFAVRPEGSVSTLKIQRTERGDSAVYLCASSSGRDTGELFFGEGSRLTVL.

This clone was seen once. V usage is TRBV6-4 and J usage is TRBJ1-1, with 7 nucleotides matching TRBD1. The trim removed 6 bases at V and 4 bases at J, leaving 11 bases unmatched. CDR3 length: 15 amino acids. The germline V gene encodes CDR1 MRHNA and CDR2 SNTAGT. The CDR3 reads CASSPTGRVGTEAFF. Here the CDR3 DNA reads TGTGCCAGCAGCCCGACAGGGCGGGTTGGCACTGAAGCTTTCTTT.

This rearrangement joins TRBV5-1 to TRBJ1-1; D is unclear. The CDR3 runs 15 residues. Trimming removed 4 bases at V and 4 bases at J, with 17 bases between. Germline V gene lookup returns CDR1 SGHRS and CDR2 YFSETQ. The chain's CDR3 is CASSPERKVGTEAFF. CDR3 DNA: TGCGCCAGCAGCCCAGAACGTAAAGTTGGCACTGAAGCTTTCTTT. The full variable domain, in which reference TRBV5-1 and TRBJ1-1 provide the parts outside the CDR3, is KAGVTQTPRYLIKTRGQQVTLSCSPISGHRSVSWYQQTPGQGLQFLFEYFSETQRNKGNFPGRFSGRQFSNSRSEMNVSTLELGDSALYLCASSPERKVGTEAFFGQGTRLTVV.

The CDR3 protein is CASSLDPGRDSPLHF. The CDR3 region has the DNA TGTGCCAGCAGCTTGGATCCAGGGAGGGATTCACCCCTCCACTTT. The chain links TRBV5-5 to TRBJ1-6, with a weak D call TRBD1 (5 bases). The CDR3 loop spans 15 amino acids. V was cut by 0 bases and J by 8 bases, with 12 bases left in between. Germline CDR1 SGHKS, CDR2 YYEKEE (reference sequence). Based on the CDR3 plus reference TRBV5-5 and TRBJ1-6, the full variable domain is DAGVTQSPTHLIKTRGQQVTLRCSPISGHKSVSWYQQVLGQGPQFIFQYYEKEERGRGNFPDRFSARQFPNYSSELNVNALLLGDSALYLCASSLDPGRDSPLHFGNGTRLTVT.

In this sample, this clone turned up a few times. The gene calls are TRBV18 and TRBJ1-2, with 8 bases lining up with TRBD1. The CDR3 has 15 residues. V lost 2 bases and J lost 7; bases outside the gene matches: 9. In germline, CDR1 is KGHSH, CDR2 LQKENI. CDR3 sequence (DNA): TGTGCCAGCTCACCATCAGGACAGGGACCTGGTGGCTACACCTTC. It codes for CASSPSGQGPGGYTF. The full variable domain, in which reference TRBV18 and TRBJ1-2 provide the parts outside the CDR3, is NAGVMQNPRHLVRRRGQEARLRCSPMKGHSHVYWYRQLPEEGLKFMVYLQKENIIDESGMPKERFSAEFPKEGPSILRIQQVVRGDSAAYFCASSPSGQGPGGYTFGSGTRLTVV.

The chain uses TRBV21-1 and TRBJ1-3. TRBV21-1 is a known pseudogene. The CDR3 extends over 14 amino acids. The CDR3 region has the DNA TGTGCCAGCAGCCAGCCCGGGACTGGAAACACCATATATTTT. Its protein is CASSQPGTGNTIYF.

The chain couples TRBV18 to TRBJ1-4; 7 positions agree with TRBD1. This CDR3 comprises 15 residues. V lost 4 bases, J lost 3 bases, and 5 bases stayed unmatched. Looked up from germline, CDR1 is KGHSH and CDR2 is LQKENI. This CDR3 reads CASSLETGSNEKLFF. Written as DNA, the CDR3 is TGTGCCAGCTCACTGGAGACAGGGTCTAATGAAAAACTGTTTTTT.

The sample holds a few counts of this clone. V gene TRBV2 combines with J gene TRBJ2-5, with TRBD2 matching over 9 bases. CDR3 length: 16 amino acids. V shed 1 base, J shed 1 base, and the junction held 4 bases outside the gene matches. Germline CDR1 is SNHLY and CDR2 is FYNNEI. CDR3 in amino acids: CASSEVGLAAQETQYF. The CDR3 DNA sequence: TGTGCCAGCAGTGAAGTGGGACTAGCCGCCCAAGAGACCCAGTACTTC.

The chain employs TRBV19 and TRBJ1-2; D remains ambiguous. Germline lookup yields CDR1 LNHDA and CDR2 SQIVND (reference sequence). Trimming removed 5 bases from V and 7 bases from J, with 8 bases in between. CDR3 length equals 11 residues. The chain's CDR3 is CASSGGGGYTF. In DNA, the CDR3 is TGTGCCAGTAGTGGCGGAGGTGGCTACACCTTC. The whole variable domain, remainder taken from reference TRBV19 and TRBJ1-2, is DGGITQSPKYLFRKEGQNVTLSCEQNLNHDAMYWYRQDPGQGLRLIYYSQIVNDFQKGDIAEGYSVSREKKESFPLTVTSAQKNPTAFYLCASSGGGGYTFGSGTRLTVV.

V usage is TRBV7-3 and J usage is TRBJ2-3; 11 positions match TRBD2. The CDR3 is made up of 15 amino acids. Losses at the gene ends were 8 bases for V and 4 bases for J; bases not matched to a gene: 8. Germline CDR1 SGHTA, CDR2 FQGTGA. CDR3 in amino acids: CASSRASGGSDTQYF. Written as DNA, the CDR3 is TGTGCCAGCTCACGGGCTAGCGGGGGGTCAGATACGCAGTATTTT.

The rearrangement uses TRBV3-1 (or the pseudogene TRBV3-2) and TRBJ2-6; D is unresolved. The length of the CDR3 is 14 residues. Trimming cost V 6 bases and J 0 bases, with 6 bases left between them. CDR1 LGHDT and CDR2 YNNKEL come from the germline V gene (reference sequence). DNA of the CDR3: TGTGCCAGCAGGTGGAGCTCTGGGGCCAACGTCCTGACTTTC. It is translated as CASRWSSGANVLTF.

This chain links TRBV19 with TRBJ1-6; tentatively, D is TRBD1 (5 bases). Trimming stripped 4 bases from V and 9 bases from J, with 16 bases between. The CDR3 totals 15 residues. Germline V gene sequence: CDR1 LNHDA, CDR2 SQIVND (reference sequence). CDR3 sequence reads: CASSSGHASSSPLHF. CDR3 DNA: TGTGCCAGTAGTAGTGGACACGCAAGCTCTTCACCCCTCCACTTT.

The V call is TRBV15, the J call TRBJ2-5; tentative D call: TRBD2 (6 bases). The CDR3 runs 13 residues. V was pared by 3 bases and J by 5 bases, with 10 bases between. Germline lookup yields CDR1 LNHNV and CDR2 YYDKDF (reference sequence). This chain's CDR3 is CATSSPRGETQYF. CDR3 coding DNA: TGTGCCACCAGCAGTCCCCGGGGGGAGACCCAGTACTTC.

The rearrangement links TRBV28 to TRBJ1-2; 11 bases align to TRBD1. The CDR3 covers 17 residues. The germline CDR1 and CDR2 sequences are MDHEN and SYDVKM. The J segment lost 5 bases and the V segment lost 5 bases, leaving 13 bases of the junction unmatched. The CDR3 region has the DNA TGTGCCAGCAGTCGACGGACAGGGGGCTATGCGCGGTATGGCTACACCTTC. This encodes CASSRRTGGYARYGYTF.

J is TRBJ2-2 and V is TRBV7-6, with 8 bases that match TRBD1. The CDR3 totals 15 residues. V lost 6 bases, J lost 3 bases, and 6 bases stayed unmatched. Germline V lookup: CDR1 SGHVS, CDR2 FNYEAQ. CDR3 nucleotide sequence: TGTGCCAGCAGACAAGGACAGGGTGACACCGGGGAGCTGTTTTTT. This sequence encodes CASRQGQGDTGELFF. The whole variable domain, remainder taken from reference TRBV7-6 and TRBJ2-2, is GAGVSQSPRYKVTKRGQDVALRCDPISGHVSLYWYRQALGQGPEFLTYFNYEAQQDKSGLPNDRFSAERPEGSISTLTIQRTEQRDSAMYRCASRQGQGDTGELFFGEGSRLTVL.

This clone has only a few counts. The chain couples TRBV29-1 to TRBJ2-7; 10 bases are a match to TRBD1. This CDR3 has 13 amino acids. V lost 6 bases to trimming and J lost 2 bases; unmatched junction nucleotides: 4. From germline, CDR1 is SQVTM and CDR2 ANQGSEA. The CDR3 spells CSVGQGGAYEQYF. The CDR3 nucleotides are TGCAGCGTCGGACAGGGGGGCGCCTACGAGCAGTACTTC.

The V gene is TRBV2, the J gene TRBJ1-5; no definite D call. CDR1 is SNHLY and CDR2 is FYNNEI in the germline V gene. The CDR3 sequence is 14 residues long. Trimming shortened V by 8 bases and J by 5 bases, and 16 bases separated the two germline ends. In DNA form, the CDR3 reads TGTGCCAGCGGAGCCCATCACTGGGATCAGCCCCAGCATTTT. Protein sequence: CASGAHHWDQPQHF.

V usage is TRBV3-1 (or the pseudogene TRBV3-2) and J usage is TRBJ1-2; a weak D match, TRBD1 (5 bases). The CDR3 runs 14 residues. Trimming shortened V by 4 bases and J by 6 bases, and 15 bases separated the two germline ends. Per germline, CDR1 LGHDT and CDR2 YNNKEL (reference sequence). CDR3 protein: CASSRKGRGDGYTF. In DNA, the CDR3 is TGTGCCAGCAGCCGAAAGGGACGGGGGGATGGCTACACCTTC.

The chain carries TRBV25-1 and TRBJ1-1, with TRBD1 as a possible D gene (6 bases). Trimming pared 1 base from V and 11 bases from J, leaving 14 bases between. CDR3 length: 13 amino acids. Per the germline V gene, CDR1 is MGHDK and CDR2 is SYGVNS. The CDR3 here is CASSEWGGRRAFF. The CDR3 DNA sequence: TGTGCCAGCAGTGAATGGGGGGGGCGTCGGGCTTTCTTT.

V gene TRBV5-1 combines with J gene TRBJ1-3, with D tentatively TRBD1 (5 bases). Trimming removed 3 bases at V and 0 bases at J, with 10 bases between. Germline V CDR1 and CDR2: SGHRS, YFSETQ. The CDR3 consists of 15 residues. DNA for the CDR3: TGCGCCAGCAGCTCCGACAGTCTCTCTGGAAACACCATATATTTT. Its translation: CASSSDSLSGNTIYF.